This passage covers 11 T cell receptor beta chains from one sample sequenced in a study of blood T cell repertoires in COVID-19. Profiling relied on immunoSEQ multiplex PCR, and the TCRdb table lists in-frame clones only, not all of them. The table has 150,000 or so clones, approximately 79% seen once. The specimen sequenced was PBMCs or T cells enriched from blood (not recorded which). Receptor source: a woman aged 45-60 years who had recovered from COVID-19.

This clone has only one observation. The CDR3 region is CASWLNTEAFF. CDR3 DNA: TGTGCCAGCTGGCTGAACACTGAAGCTTTCTTT. The chain employs TRBV2 and TRBJ1-1; D is ambiguous. The V end lost 8 bases, the J end lost 0 bases, and 4 bases lay between the germline ends. Germline V gives CDR1 SNHLY, CDR2 FYNNEI. CDR3 length: 11 amino acids.

The chain uses TRBV27 and TRBJ2-5; TRBD2 is a possible D gene (5 bases). The V and J ends lost 4 bases and 3 bases respectively, with 12 bases between them. This CDR3 region has 14 residues. Germline V CDR1 and CDR2: MNHEY, SMNVEV (reference sequence). CDR3 in DNA: TGTGCCAGCAGTTCCCTGACCGGGAAAGAGACCCAGTACTTC. Encoded protein: CASSSLTGKETQYF.

V gene TRBV5-6 combines with J gene TRBJ2-5; a possible D gene is TRBD1 (5 bases). Trimming took 2 bases from V and 1 from J, leaving 18 bases between them. CDR1 SGHDT and CDR2 YYEEEE come from the germline V gene. The CDR3 spans 17 residues. CDR3: CASSLYTQGRAQETQYF. CDR3 nucleotide sequence: TGTGCCAGCAGCTTATATACCCAGGGTCGGGCCCAAGAGACCCAGTACTTC.

V and J are TRBV6-1 and TRBJ1-2, with 11 nucleotides matching TRBD1. V lost 2 bases and J lost 8; bases outside the gene matches: 7. CDR3 length: 15 amino acids. Looked up from germline, CDR1 is MNHNS and CDR2 is SASEGT. Here the CDR3 DNA reads TGTGCCAGCAGTGAAAGGACAGGGGGCGCGTTGGGCTACACCTTC. Residues: CASSERTGGALGYTF.

This chain uses TRBV28 with TRBJ1-6; no definite D call. This CDR3 contains 15 residues. Trimming pared 3 bases from V and 7 bases from J, leaving 13 bases between. Looked up from germline, CDR1 is MDHEN and CDR2 is SYDVKM. CDR3 residues: CASSFPQRGNSPLHF. In DNA form, the CDR3 reads TGTGCCAGCAGTTTTCCTCAACGAGGCAATTCACCCCTCCACTTT.

The chain couples TRBV9 to TRBJ1-1; 7 nucleotides align to TRBD1. The CDR3 sequence is 13 residues long. With V trimmed by 4 bases and J by 8 bases, 8 bases remained unmatched. Germline V gene lookup returns CDR1 SGDLS and CDR2 YYNGEE. This CDR3 reads CASSFRTGGEAFF. CDR3 coding DNA: TGTGCCAGCAGCTTCCGGACAGGCGGGGAAGCTTTCTTT.

The gene calls are TRBV7-8 and TRBJ2-1; TRBD2 agrees at 7 bases. CDR3 length equals 14 residues. Germline values: CDR1 SGHVS, CDR2 FQNEAQ. V shed 3 bases, J shed 6 bases, and the junction held 5 bases outside the gene matches. CDR3 DNA sequence: TGTGCCAGCAGCTTCAGCGGGACGAGCAATGAGCAGTTCTTC. Its translation: CASSFSGTSNEQFF.

The V call is TRBV7-6, the J call TRBJ1-2; 8 nucleotides agree with TRBD1. The CDR3 contains 14 residues. The V segment lost 5 bases and the J segment 5 bases; nucleotides outside the gene matches: 7. CDR1 and CDR2 (germline): SGHVS, FNYEAQ. The CDR3 region is CASSTSTGEYGYTF. As DNA, the CDR3 is TGTGCCAGCAGCACCTCGACAGGGGAATATGGCTACACCTTC.

The chain recombines TRBV27 with TRBJ2-3; D not certain. The CDR3 loop spans 14 amino acids. Germline V CDR1 and CDR2: MNHEY, SMNVEV (reference sequence). The V end was cut by 5 bases, the J end by 1 base, with 10 bases between. The DNA of the CDR3 is TGTGCCAGCAGTCGCCTTAGTGGCACAGATACGCAGTATTTT. This encodes CASSRLSGTDTQYF.

Turning to this clone: This could be a read error, since a much larger clone is one nucleotide away. The rearrangement uses TRBV28 and TRBJ1-5; D remains unclear. Germline V lookup: CDR1 MDHEN, CDR2 SYDVKM. V was shortened by 4 bases and J by 5 bases, with 6 bases between the two germline ends. The CDR3 totals 12 residues. The CDR3 sequence: CASSSGYQPQHF. CDR3 nucleotide sequence: TGTGCCAGCAGTTCGGGGTATCAGCCCCAGCATTTT.

This chain joins TRBV6-1 and TRBJ2-7; possible D gene TRBD1, 7 bases. The V and J ends lost 3 bases and 6 bases respectively, with 18 bases between them. Germline V gene lookup returns CDR1 MNHNS and CDR2 SASEGT. This CDR3 contains 15 residues. DNA for the CDR3: TGTGCCAGCAGTGAGGGGGGACAGCCCTTTGTCGAGCAGTACTTC. As protein: CASSEGGQPFVEQYF.